Listed here are 3 T cell receptor beta chains from one sample, sequenced in a study of T cells in Graves' hyperthyroidism and ophthalmopathy. Amplified TCR beta CDR3 regions came from RNA transcripts. The HTBI primer set was used in a first-round RT-PCR of the TCR CDR3. MiXCR was run by TCRdb on the multiplex PCR reads, yielding one entry per CDR3 protein. The table lists around 400,000 distinct CDR3 sequences, 13% to 15% of them singletons. Material for sequencing was blood. These receptors were collected from an older woman with Graves' ophthalmopathy.

The chain is built from TRBV5-4 and TRBJ1-2, with D perhaps matching TRBD1 (6 bases). The CDR3 has 15 amino acids. Between the trimmed V and J ends, which lost 0 bases and 3 bases, there was a span of 12 bases. Germline V gene data show CDR1 as SGHNT and CDR2 as YYREEE (reference sequence). CDR3 amino acids: CASSLDGGEDYGYTF. CDR3 nucleotides: TGTGCCAGCAGCTTGGACGGGGGCGAAGACTATGGCTACACCTTC. The full variable domain, in which reference TRBV5-4 and TRBJ1-2 provide the parts outside the CDR3, is ETGVTQSPTHLIKTRGQQVTLRCSSQSGHNTVSWYQQALGQGPQFIFQYYREEENGRGNFPPRFSGLQFPNYSSELNVNALELDDSALYLCASSLDGGEDYGYTFGSGTRLTVV.

The sample holds many counts of this clonotype. The chain joins TRBV6-1 to TRBJ1-2; 9 bases are a match to TRBD1. CDR1 and CDR2 (germline): MNHNS, SASEGT. The CDR3 extends over 14 amino acids. The trim removed 6 bases at V and 4 bases at J, leaving 6 bases unmatched. This chain's CDR3 is CASRGRDRAYGYTF. As DNA, the CDR3 is TGTGCCAGCAGGGGCCGGGACAGGGCCTATGGCTACACCTTC.

The chain carries TRBV19 and TRBJ2-5; D gene unclear. Germline V gene sequence: CDR1 LNHDA, CDR2 SQIVND (reference sequence). Trimming cost V 7 bases and J 2 bases, with 11 bases left between them. The CDR3 spans 13 residues. CDR3 nucleotide sequence: TGTGCCAGTATTTACCCGCGACAAGAGACCCAGTACTTC. It codes for CASIYPRQETQYF.